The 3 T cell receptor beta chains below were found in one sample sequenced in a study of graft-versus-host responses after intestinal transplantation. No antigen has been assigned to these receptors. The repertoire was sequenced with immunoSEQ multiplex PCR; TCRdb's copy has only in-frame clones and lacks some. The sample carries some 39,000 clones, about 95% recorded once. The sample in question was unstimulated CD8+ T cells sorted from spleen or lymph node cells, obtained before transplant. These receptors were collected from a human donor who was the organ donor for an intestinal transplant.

CDR3 nucleotides: TGTGCCAGCAGTCCTGACAGGGCTACCTATGGCTACACCTTC. Translation: CASSPDRATYGYTF. The chain uses TRBV6-5 and TRBJ1-2; 7 bases fit TRBD1. The CDR3 totals 14 residues. The trim removed 5 bases at V and 4 bases at J, leaving 7 bases unmatched. Germline CDR1 MNHEY, CDR2 SVGAGI.

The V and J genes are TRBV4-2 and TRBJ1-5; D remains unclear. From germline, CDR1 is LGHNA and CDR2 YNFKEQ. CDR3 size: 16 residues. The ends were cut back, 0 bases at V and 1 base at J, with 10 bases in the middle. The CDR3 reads CASSQEAGASNQPQHF. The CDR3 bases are TGTGCCAGCAGCCAAGAAGCGGGTGCAAGCAATCAGCCCCAGCATTTT.

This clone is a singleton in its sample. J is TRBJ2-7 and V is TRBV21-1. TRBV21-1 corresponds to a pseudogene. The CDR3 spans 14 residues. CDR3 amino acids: CASSKAAPRNEQYF. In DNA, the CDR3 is TGTGCCAGCAGCAAAGCGGCTCCGAGAAACGAGCAGTACTTC.